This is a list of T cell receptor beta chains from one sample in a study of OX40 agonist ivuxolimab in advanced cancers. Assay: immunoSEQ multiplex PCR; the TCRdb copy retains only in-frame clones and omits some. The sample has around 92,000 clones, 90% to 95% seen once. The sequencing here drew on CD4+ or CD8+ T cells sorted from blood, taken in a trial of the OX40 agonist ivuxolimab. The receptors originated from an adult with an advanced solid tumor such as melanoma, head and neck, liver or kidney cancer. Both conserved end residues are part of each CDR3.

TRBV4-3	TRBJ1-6	CASSQDGRVSPLHF
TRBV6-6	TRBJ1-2	CASSYGGADYGYTF
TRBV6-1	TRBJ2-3	CASSAVGDTQYF
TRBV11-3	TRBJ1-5	CASSLGPDGPQHF
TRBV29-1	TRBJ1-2	CSVEGPQGGYTF
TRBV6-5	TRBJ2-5	CASSRSVQETQYF
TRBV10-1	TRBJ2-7	CATGPKGIEYEQYF
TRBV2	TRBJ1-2	CASSEATGGRDGYTF
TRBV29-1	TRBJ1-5	CSVAGGGRGGNQPQHF
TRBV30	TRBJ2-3	CAWSVMTGGKDTDTQYF
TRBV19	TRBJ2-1	CASSIGPSYNEQFF
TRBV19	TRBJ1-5	CASRPPNQPQHF
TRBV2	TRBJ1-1	CASSVGGAFF
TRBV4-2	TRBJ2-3	CASSQDTGLAGGPTDTQYF
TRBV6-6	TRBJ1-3	CASRKQGAGNTIYF
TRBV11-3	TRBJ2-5	CASSLAGPLQETQYF
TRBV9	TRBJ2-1	CASTTASERAEQFF
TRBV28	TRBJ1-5	CASSENQPQHF
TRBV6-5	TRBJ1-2	CASSSLTGPMVGYTF
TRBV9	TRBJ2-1	CASSPGIHNEQFF
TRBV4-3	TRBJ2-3	CASSQEGVTGPTDTQYF
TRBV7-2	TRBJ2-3	CASSPRTSYKSTDTQYF
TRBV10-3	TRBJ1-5	CAISGRGDDQPQHF
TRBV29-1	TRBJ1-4	CSVASEDPNEKLFF
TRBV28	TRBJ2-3	CASRPGTGRTDTQYF
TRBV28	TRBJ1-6	CASSLGQIYNSPLHF
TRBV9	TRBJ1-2	CASSKTGQSYGYTF
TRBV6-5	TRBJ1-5	CASSNRLNQPQHF
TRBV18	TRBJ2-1	CASSPTLGNEQFF
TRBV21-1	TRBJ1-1	CASSTCYYTEAFF
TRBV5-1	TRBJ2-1	CASSLQAGEDNEQFF
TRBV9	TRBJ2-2	CASRPNLQAPGELFF
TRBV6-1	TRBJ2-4	CASSTETRGIQYF
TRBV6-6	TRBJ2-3	CASSYSRGAGDTQYF
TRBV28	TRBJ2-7	CASRAPGQGSYEQYF
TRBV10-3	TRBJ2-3	CAISEGSFPTQYF
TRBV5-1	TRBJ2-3	CASSSSSTDTQYF
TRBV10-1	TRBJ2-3	CASIGSSRADTQYF
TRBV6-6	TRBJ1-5	CASSPRQDLPQHF
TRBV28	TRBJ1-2	CASSLSFRVGYTF
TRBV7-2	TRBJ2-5	CASSRDIRETQYF
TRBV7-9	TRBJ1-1	CASSFTGAGTEAFF
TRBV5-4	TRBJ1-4	CASSEQVSNEKLFF
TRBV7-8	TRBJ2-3	CASSSYTDTQYF
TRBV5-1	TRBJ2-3	CASSLAEGVTQYF
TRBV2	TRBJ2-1	CASSVDREDEQFF
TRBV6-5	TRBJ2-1	CASRVAGGGEQFF
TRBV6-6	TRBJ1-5	CATTKTGQNNQPQHF
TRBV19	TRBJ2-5	CASSIYSEETQYF
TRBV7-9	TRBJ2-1	CASSDLAGGPYNEQFF
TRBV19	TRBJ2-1	CASSIDRGEQFF
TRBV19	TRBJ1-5	CASSIPPTGGTHF
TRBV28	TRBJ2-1	CASSLGTRVYNEQFF
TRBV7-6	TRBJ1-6	CASSLALNSPLHF
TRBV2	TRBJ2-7	CASSGQGFDEQYF
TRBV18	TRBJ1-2	CASRPNTGTGRGYTF
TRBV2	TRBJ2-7	CASSESERQVLNEQYF
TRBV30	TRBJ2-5	CAWSLRAQETQYF
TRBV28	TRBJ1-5	CASSSYRGILQPQHF
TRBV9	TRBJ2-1	CASSPIDRYAEQFF